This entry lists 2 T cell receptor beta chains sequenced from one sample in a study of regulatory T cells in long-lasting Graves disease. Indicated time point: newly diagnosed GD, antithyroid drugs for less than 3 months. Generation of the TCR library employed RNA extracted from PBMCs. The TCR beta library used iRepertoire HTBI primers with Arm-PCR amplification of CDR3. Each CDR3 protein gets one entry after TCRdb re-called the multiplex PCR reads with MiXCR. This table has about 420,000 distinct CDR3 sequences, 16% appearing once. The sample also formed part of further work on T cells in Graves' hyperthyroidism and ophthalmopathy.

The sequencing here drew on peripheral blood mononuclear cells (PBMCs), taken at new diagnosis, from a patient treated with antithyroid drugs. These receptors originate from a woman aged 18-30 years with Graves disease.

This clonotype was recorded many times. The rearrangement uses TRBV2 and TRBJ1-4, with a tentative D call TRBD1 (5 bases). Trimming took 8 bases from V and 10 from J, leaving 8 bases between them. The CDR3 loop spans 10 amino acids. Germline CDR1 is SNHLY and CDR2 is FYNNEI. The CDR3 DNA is TGTGCCAGCTGGGGGGTAAAACTGTTTTTT. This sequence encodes CASWGVKLFF.

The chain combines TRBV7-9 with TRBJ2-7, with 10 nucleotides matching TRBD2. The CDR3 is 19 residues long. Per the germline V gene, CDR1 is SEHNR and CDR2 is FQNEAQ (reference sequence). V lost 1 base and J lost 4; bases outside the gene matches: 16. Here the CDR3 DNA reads TGTGCCAGCAGCTTAGATACCGGGACTAGCGTTTTAATTAGATACGAGCAGTACTTC. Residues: CASSLDTGTSVLIRYEQYF.